This T cell receptor beta chain originates from a study of blood T cells in healthy people across ages. Whole-study findings and limits: Any conclusive comparison of naive versus antigen-experienced cells was prevented by using unsorted PBMCs. A strong correlation was found between TCR beta diversity and the percentage of naive T cells. Compared with aged donors, long-lived donors showed fewer expanded clones, suggesting selection. The donors' CMV status was not determined, possibly confounding changes in expanded clonotypes.

With respect to this clonotype: The antigen remains unidentified.

Combining a sample-barcoded 5' primer with a J-beta primer mix, a second PCR ran for about 7 to 12 cycles. TCRdb fed the 5' RACE reads into MiXCR, producing one record per CDR3 protein. The sample lists over a million distinct CDR3 sequences, 40% to 45% occurring once. V gave up 3 bases and J gave up 7 bases, with 13 bases separating them. This CDR3 is built from 14 residues. Germline assignment: CDR1 DFQATT and CDR2 SNEGSKA (reference sequence). This sequence was found in a woman younger than 30 in good health. The chain joins TRBV20-1 to TRBJ2-6, with D unresolved. Sequencing was performed on blood. CDR3 sequence: CSASEASGANVLTF. The DNA of the CDR3 is TGCAGTGCTAGTGAGGCCTCCGGTGCCAACGTCCTGACTTTC.